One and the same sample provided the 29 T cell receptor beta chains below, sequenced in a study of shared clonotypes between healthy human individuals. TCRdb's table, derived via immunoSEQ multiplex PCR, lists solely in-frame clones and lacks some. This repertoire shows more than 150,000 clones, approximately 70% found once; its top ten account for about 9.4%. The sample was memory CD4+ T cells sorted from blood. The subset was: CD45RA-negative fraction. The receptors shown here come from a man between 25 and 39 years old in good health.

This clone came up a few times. Written as DNA, the CDR3 is TGTGCCAGCAGCGCTACCACAAGGCAAGATACGCAGTATTTT. Its protein product is CASSATTRQDTQYF. J is TRBJ2-3 and V is TRBV9; D gene unclear. The germline V gene has CDR1 SGDLS and CDR2 YYNGEE. The CDR3 runs to 14 residues. Trimming stripped 3 bases from V and 5 bases from J, with 13 bases between.

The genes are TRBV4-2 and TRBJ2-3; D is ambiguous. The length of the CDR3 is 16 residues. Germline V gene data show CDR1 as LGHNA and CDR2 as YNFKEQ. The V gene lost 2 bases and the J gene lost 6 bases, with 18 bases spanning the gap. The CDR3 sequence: CASSQLHDIVGDTQYF. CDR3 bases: TGTGCCAGCAGCCAACTGCATGATATAGTCGGGGATACGCAGTATTTT.

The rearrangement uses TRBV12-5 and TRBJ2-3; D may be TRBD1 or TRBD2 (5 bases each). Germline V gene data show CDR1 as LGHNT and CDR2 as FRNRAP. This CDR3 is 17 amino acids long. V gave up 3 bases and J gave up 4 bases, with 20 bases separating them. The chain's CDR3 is CASGLGTDSFSSDTQYF. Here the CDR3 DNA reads TGTGCTAGTGGTTTAGGGACGGACTCGTTCAGCTCAGATACGCAGTATTTT.

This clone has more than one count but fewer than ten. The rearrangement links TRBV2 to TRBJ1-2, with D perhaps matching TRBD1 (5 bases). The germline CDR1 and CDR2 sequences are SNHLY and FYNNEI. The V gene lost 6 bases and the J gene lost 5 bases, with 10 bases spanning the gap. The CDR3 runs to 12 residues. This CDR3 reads CASSSTGYGYTF. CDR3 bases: TGTGCCAGCAGCTCTACAGGATATGGCTACACCTTC.

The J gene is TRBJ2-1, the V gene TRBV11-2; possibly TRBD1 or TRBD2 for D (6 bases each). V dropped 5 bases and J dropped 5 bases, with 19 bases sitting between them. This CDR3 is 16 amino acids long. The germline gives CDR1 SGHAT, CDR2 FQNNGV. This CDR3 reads CASSPPGTRGDNEQFF. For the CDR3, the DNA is TGTGCCAGCAGCCCCCCCGGGACAAGGGGGGACAATGAGCAGTTCTTC.

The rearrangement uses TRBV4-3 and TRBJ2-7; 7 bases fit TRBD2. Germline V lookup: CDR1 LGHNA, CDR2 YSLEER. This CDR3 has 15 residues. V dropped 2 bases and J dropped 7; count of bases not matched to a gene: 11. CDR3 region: CASSQNEGGTGEQYF. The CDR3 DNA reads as TGCGCCAGCAGCCAAAACGAGGGAGGGACGGGGGAGCAGTACTTC.

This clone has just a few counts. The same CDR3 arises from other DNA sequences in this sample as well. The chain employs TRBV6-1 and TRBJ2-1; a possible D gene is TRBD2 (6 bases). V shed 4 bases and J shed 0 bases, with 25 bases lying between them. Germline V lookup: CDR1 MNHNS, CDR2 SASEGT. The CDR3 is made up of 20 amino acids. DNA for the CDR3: TGTGCCAGCAGTGTGGGTTGGGGCAGGGAGGCGAAGGGCTCCTACAATGAGCAGTTCTTC. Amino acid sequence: CASSVGWGREAKGSYNEQFF.

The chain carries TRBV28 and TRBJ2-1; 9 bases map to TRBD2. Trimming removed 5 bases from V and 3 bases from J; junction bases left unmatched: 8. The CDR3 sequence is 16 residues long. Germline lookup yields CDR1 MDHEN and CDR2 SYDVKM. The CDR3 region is CASSTFSGSFYNEQFF. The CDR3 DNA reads TGTGCCAGCAGTACATTTAGCGGGAGCTTCTACAATGAGCAGTTCTTC.

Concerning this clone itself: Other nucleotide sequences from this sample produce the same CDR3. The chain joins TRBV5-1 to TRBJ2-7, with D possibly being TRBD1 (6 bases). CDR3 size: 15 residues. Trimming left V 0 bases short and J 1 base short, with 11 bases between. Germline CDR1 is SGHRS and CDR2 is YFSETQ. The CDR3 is CASSLVVGGSYEQYF. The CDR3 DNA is TGCGCCAGCAGCTTGGTCGTAGGGGGTTCCTACGAGCAGTACTTC.

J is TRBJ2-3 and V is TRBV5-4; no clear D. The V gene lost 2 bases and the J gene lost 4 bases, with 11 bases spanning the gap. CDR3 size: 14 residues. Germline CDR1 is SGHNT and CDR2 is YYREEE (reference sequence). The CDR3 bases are TGTGCCAGCAGCTTTTCCCCGGGCCCAGATACGCAGTATTTT. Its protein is CASSFSPGPDTQYF.

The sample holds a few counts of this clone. CDR3 nucleotides: TGTGCCAGCAGCTTAGGGGCCGGGACTTCGAGCTCCTACGAGCAGTACTTC. Translated, it gives CASSLGAGTSSSYEQYF. The rearrangement uses TRBV7-9 and TRBJ2-7, with D perhaps matching TRBD2 (6 bases). CDR1 is SEHNR and CDR2 is FQNEAQ in the germline V gene (reference sequence). The ends were cut back, 1 base at V and 0 bases at J, with 16 bases in the middle. This CDR3 spans 17 amino acids.

The chain's CDR3 is CASSLGPPGRTGGLISSYEQYF. CDR3 coding DNA: TGCGCCAGCAGCTTGGGCCCCCCCGGTCGGACAGGGGGCTTGATCAGCTCCTACGAGCAGTACTTC. The chain carries TRBV5-1 and TRBJ2-7; 11 nucleotides line up with TRBD1. This CDR3 is built from 22 residues. V lost 0 bases, J lost 0 bases, and 20 bases stayed unmatched. Germline values: CDR1 SGHRS, CDR2 YFSETQ.

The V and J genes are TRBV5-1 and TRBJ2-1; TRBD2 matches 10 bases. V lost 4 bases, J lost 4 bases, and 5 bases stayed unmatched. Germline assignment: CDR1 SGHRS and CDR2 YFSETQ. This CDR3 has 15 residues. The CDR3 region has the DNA TGCGCCAGCAGCCCTAGACTAGCGGGTTACAATGAGCAGTTCTTC. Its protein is CASSPRLAGYNEQFF.

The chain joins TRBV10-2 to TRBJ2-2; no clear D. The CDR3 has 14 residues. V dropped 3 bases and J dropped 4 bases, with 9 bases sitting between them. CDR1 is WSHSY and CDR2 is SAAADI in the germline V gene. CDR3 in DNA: TGCGCCAGCAGTGACGTTGGGTCCACCGGGGAGCTGTTTTTT. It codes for CASSDVGSTGELFF.

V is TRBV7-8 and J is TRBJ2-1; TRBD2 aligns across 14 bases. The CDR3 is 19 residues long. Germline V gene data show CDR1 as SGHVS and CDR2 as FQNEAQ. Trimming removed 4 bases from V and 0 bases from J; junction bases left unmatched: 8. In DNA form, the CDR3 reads TGTGCCAGCAGCTCCAAAACCGGGACTAGCGGGAGCTCCTACAATGAGCAGTTCTTC. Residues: CASSSKTGTSGSSYNEQFF.

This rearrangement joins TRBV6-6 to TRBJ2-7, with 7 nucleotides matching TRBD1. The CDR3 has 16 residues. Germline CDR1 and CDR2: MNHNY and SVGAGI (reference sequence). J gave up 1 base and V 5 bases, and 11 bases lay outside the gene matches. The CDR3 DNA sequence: TGTGCCAGCAGTCAGTACCGGGACAGAAATTCCTACGAGCAGTACTTC. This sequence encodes CASSQYRDRNSYEQYF.

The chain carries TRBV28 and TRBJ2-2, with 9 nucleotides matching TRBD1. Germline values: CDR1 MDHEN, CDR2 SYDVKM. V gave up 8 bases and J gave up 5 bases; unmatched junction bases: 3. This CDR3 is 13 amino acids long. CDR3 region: CASWTGETGELFF. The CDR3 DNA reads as TGTGCCAGCTGGACAGGGGAAACCGGGGAGCTGTTTTTT.

CDR3 sequence: CASSYGKQGSYNEQFF. CDR3 DNA sequence: TGTGCCAGCAGTTACGGAAAGCAGGGCTCCTACAATGAGCAGTTCTTC. The gene calls are TRBV6-6 and TRBJ2-1; TRBD1 is a possible D gene (5 bases). This CDR3 is built from 16 residues. Germline-derived CDR1 and CDR2 are MNHNY and SVGAGI (reference sequence). With 2 bases removed from V and 0 bases from J, the gap between germline ends came to 11 bases.

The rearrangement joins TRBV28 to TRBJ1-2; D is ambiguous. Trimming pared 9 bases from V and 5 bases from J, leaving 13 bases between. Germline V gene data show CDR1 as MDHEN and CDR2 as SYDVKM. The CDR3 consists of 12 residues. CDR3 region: CASTASRYGYTF. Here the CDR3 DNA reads TGTGCCAGTACCGCTAGCAGATATGGCTACACCTTC.

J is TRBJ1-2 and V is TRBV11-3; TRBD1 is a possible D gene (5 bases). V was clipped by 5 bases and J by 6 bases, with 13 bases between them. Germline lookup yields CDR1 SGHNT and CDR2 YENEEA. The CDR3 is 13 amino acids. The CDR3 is CASSRDRSHGYTF. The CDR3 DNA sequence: TGTGCCAGCAGCCGCGACAGATCCCATGGCTACACCTTC. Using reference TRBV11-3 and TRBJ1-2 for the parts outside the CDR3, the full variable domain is EAGVVQSPRYKIIEKKQPVAFWCNPISGHNTLYWYLQNLGQGPELLIRYENEEAVDDSQLPKDRFSAERLKGVDSTLKIQPAELGDSAVYLCASSRDRSHGYTFGSGTRLTVV.

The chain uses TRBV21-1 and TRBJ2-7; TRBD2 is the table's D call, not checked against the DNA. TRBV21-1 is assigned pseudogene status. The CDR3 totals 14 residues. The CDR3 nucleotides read TGTGCCAGCAGGCGGCGGGAGGGCTCCTACGAGCAGTACTTC. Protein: CASRRREGSYEQYF.

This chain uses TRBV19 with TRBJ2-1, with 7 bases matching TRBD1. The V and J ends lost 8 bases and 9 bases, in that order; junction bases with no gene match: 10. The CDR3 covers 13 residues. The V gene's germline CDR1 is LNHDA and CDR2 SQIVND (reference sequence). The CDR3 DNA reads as TGTGCCAGTGACCCAGGGGGTTTGGGTGAGCAGTTCTTC. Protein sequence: CASDPGGLGEQFF.

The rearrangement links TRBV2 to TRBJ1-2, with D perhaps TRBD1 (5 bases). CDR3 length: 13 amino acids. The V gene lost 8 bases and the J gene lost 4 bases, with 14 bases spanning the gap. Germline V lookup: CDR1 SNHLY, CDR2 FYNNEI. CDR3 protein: CASDRDFFYGYTF. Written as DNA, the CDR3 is TGTGCCAGCGACCGGGACTTCTTCTATGGCTACACCTTC.

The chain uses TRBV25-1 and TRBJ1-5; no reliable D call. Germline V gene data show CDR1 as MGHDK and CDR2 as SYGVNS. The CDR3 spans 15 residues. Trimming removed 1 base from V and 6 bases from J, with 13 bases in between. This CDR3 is CASSEFTRGVQPQHF. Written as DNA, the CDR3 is TGTGCCAGCAGTGAATTTACCCGAGGCGTTCAGCCCCAGCATTTT.

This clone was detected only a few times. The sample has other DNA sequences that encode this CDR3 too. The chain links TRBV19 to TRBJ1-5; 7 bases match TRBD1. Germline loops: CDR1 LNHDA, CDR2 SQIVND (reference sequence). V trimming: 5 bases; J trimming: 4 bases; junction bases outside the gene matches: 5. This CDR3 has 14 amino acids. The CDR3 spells CASSPTGINQPQHF. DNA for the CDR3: TGTGCCAGTAGTCCGACAGGGATAAATCAGCCCCAGCATTTT. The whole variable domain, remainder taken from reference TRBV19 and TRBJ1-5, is DGGITQSPKYLFRKEGQNVTLSCEQNLNHDAMYWYRQDPGQGLRLIYYSQIVNDFQKGDIAEGYSVSREKKESFPLTVTSAQKNPTAFYLCASSPTGINQPQHFGDGTRLSIL.

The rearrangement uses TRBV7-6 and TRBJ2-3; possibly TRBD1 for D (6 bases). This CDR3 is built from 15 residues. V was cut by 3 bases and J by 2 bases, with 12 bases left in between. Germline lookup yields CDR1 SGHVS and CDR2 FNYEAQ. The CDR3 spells CASSLSGAHTDTQYF. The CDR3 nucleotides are TGTGCCAGCAGCTTGTCAGGGGCACACACAGATACGCAGTATTTT.

The CDR3: CASSALRPRTDTQYF. CDR3 DNA sequence: TGTGCCAGCAGCGCCCTCCGCCCTCGGACAGATACGCAGTATTTT. The rearrangement uses TRBV14 and TRBJ2-3, with D unclear. The CDR3 runs 15 residues. CDR1 is SGHDN, CDR2 FVKESK, per germline. The germline V and J ends were trimmed by 5 bases and 3 bases, with 15 bases remaining between them.

The CDR3 region is CASSPQTQETQYF. The CDR3 region has the DNA TGTGCCAGCTCACCACAGACCCAAGAGACCCAGTACTTC. The gene calls are TRBV18 and TRBJ2-5; D not resolved. CDR3 length: 13 residues. The germline V gene encodes CDR1 KGHSH and CDR2 LQKENI. V lost 1 base and J 1 base, leaving 4 bases between the germline ends.

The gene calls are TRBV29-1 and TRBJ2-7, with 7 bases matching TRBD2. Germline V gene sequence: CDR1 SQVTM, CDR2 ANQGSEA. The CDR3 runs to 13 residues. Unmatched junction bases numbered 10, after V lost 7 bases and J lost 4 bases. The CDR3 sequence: CSAGGTLGYEQYF. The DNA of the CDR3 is TGCAGCGCGGGAGGTACTCTAGGGTACGAGCAGTACTTC.